This paragraph covers one TCR beta chain sequence. This entry comes from a study of graft-versus-host responses after intestinal transplantation. Looking at the study overall: All recipients were transplanted with multivisceral, liver-intestinal, or isolated intestinal grafts.

Sequencing used immunoSEQ multiplex PCR; TCRdb keeps in-frame clones, though not all of them. The sample carries around 1,700 clones, approximately 94% recorded once. Germline assignment: CDR1 LGHNA and CDR2 YNFKEQ. This CDR3 is 14 amino acids long. With 4 bases removed from V and 5 bases from J, the gap between germline ends came to 14 bases. The material was PBMCs, obtained 16 days after intestinal transplant. This sequence originates from a human patient who received an intestinal transplant, so some T cells may come from the graft donor. This chain connects TRBV4-2 to TRBJ1-1; D is possibly TRBD1 (6 bases). The CDR3 DNA reads as TGTGCCAGCAGCCCAGCCGGGGGGCGGACTGAAGCTTTCTTT. Its protein product is CASSPAGGRTEAFF.